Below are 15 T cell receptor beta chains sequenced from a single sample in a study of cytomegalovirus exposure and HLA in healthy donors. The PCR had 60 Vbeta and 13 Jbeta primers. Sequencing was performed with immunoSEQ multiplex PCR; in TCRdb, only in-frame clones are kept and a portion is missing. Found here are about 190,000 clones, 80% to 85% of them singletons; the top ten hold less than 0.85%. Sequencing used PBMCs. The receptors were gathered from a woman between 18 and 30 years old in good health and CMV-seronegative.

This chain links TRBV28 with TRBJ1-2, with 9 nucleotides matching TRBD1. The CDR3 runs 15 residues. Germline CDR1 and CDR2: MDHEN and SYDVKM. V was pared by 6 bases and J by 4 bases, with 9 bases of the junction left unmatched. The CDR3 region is CASRPGTGRTYGYTF. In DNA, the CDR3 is TGTGCCAGCAGACCAGGGACAGGGAGGACCTATGGCTACACCTTC.

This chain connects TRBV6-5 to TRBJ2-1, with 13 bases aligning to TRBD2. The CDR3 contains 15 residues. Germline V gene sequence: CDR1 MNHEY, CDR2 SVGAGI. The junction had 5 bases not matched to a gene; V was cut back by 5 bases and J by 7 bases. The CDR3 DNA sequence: TGTGCCAGCAGTCCCGGACTAGCGGGGGTAAATGAGCAGTTCTTC. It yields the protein CASSPGLAGVNEQFF.

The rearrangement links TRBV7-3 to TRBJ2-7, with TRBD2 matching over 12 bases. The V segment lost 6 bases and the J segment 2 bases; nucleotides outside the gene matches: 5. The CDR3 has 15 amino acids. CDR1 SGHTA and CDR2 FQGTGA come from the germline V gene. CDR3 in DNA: TGTGCCAGCAGTCCTCTAGCGGGAGGGCCCTACGAGCAGTACTTC. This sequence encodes CASSPLAGGPYEQYF.

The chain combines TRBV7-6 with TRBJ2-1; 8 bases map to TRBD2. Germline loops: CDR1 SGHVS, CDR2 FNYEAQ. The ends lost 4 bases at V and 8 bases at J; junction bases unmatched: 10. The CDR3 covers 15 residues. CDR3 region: CASSSAGTRVHEQFF. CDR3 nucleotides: TGTGCCAGCAGCTCGGCCGGGACTAGGGTCCATGAGCAGTTCTTC.

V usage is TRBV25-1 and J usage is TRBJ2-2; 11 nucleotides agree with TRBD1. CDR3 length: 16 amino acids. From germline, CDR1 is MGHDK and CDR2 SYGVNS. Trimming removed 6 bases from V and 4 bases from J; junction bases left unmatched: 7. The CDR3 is CASSPSGTGGTGELFF. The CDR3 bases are TGTGCCAGCAGCCCCTCCGGGACAGGGGGCACCGGGGAGCTGTTTTTT. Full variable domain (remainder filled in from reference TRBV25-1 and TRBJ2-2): EADIYQTPRYLVIGTGKKITLECSQTMGHDKMYWYQQDPGMELHLIHYSYGVNSTEKGDLSSESTVSRIRTEHFPLTLESARPSHTSQYLCASSPSGTGGTGELFFGEGSRLTVL.

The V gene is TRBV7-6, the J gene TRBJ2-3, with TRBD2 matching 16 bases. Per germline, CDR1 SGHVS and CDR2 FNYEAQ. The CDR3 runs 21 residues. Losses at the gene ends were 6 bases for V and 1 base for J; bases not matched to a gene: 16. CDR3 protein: CASSTPGLAGGPISRTDTQYF. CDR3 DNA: TGTGCCAGCAGTACGCCGGGACTAGCGGGAGGGCCCATCTCTCGCACAGATACGCAGTATTTT. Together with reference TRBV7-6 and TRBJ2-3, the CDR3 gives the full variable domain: GAGVSQSPRYKVTKRGQDVALRCDPISGHVSLYWYRQALGQGPEFLTYFNYEAQQDKSGLPNDRFSAERPEGSISTLTIQRTEQRDSAMYRCASSTPGLAGGPISRTDTQYFGPGTRLTVL.

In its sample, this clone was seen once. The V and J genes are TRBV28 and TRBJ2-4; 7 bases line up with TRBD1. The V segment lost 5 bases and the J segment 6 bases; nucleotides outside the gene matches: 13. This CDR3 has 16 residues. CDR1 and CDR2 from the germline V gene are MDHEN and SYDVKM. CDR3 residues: CASSLTGVSALNIQYF. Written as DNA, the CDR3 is TGTGCCAGCAGTCTAACAGGGGTTTCCGCACTAAACATTCAGTACTTC.

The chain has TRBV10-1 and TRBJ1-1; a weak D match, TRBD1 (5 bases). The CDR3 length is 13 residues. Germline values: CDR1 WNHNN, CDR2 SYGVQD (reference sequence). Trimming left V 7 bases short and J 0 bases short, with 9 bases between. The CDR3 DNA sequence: TGCGCCAGCACTCGGGACTTGAACACTGAAGCTTTCTTT. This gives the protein CASTRDLNTEAFF.

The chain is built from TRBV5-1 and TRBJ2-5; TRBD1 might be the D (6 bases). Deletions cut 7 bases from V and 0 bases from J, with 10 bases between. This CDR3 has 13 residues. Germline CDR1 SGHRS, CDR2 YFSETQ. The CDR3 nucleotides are TGCGCCAGCTGGGACATGAACCAAGAGACCCAGTACTTC. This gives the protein CASWDMNQETQYF.

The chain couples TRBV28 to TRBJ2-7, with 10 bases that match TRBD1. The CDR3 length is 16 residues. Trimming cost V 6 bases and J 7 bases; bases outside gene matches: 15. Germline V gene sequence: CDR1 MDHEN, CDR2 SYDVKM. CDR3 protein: CASSGARQGAFLEQYF. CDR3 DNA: TGTGCCAGCAGCGGGGCCCGACAGGGGGCCTTTTTGGAGCAGTACTTC.

Here the CDR3 reads CASSGDYEQFF. CDR3 DNA sequence: TGTGCCAGCAGCGGTGACTATGAGCAGTTCTTC. The chain links TRBV9 to TRBJ2-1; D ambiguous. Germline values: CDR1 SGDLS, CDR2 YYNGEE. The V and J ends lost 3 bases and 8 bases respectively, with 6 bases between them. CDR3 length equals 11 residues.

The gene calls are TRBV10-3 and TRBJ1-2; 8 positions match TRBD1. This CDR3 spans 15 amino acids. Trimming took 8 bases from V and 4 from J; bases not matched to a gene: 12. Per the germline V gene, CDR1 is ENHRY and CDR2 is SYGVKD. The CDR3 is CAIGGQGAVPYGYTF. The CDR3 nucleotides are TGTGCCATCGGCGGACAGGGCGCAGTACCCTATGGCTACACCTTC.

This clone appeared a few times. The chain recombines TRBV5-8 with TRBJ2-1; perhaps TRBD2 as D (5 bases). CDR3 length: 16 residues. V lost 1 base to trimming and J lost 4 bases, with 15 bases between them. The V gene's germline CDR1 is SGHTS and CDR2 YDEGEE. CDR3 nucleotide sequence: TGTGCCAGCAGCTTGAAAACTAGTTCGAAGTACAATGAGCAGTTCTTC. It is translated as CASSLKTSSKYNEQFF.

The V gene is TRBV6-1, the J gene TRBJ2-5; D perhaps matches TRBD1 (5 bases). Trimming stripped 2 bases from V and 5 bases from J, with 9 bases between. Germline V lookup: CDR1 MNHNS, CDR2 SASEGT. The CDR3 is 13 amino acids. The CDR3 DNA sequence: TGTGCCAGCAGTGAACCCCAGGGCGAGACCCAGTACTTC. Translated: CASSEPQGETQYF.

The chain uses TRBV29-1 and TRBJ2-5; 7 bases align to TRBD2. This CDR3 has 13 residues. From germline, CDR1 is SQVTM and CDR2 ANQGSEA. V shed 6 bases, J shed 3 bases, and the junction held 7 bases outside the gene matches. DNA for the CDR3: TGCAGCGTCGCCTCTGCGGGGGAAGAGACCCAGTACTTC. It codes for CSVASAGEETQYF.